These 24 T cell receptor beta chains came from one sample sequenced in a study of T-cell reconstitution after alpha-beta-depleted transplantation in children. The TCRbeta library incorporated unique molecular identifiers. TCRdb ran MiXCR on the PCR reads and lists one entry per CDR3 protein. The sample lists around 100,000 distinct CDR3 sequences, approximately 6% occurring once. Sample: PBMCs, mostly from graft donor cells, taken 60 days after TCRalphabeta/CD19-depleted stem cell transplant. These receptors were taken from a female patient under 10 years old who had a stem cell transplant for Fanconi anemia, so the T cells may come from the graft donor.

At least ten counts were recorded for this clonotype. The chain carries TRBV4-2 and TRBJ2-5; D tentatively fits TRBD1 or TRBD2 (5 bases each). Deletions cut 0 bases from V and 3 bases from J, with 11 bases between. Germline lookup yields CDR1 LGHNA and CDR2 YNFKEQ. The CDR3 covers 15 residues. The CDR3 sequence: CASSQDGTAKETQYF. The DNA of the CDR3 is TGTGCCAGCAGCCAAGATGGGACGGCGAAAGAGACCCAGTACTTC.

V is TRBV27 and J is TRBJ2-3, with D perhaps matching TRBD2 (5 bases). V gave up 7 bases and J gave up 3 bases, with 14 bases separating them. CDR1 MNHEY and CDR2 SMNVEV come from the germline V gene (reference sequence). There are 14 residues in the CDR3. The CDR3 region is CASTGWVATDTQYF. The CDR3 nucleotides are TGTGCCAGCACGGGGTGGGTAGCGACAGATACGCAGTATTTT.

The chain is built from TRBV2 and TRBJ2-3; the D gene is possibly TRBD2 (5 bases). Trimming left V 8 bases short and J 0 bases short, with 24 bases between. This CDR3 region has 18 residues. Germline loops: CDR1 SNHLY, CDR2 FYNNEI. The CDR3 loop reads CASCPNRRTDASTDTQYF. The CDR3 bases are TGTGCCAGCTGTCCGAACAGAAGGACTGACGCTAGCACAGATACGCAGTATTTT. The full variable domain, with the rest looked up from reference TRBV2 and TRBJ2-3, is EPEVTQTPSHQVTQMGQEVILRCVPISNHLYFYWYRQILGQKVEFLVSFYNNEISEKSEIFDDQFSVERPDGSNFTLKIRSTKLEDSAMYFCASCPNRRTDASTDTQYFGPGTRLTVL.

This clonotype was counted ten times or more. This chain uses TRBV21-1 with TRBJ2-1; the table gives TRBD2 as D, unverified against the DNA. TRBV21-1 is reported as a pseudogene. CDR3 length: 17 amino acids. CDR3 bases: TGTGCCAGCAGCAAGGTAGATGCTGAGGGCGAGGTGTATGAGCAGTTCTTC. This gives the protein CASSKVDAEGEVYEQFF.

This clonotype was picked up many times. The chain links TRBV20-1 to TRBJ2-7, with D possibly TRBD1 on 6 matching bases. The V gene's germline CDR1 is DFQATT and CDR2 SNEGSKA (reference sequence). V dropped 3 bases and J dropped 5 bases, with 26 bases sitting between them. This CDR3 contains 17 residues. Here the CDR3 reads CSASILRVDRIRDEQYF. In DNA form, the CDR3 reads TGCAGTGCTAGCATTCTTCGAGTAGACAGGATCCGGGACGAGCAGTACTTC.

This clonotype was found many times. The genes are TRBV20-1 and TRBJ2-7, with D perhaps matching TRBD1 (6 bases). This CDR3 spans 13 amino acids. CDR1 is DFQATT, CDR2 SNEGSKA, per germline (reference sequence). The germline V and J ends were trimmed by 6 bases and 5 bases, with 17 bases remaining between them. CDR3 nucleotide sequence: TGCAGTGCCCGACTACAGGGAAGCCACGAGCAGTACTTC. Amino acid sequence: CSARLQGSHEQYF.

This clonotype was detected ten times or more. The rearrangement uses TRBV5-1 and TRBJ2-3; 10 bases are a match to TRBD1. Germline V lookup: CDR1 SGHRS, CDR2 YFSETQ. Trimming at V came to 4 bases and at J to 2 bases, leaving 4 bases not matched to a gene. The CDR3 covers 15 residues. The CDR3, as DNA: TGCGCCAGCAGCAGGGGACAGGGGTTCACAGATACGCAGTATTTT. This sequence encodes CASSRGQGFTDTQYF.

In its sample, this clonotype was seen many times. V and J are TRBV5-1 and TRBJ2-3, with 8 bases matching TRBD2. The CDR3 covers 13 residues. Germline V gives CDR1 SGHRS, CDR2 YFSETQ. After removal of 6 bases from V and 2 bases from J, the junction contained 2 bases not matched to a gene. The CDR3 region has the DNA TGCGCCAGCAAGACTAGCGACACAGATACGCAGTATTTT. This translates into CASKTSDTDTQYF.

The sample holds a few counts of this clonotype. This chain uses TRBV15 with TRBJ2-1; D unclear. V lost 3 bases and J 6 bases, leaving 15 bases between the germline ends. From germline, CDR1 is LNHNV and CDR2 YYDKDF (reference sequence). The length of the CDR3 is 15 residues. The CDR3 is CATSSAPRAGNEQFF. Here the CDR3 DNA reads TGTGCCACCAGCAGTGCCCCGCGAGCTGGCAATGAGCAGTTCTTC.

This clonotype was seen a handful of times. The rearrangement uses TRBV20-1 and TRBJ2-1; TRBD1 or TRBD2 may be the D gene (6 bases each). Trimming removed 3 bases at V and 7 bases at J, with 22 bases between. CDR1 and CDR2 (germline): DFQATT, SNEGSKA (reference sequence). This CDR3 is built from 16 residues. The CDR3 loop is CSARGGWTRGANEQFF. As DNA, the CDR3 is TGCAGTGCTAGGGGCGGCTGGACAAGGGGGGCTAATGAGCAGTTCTTC.

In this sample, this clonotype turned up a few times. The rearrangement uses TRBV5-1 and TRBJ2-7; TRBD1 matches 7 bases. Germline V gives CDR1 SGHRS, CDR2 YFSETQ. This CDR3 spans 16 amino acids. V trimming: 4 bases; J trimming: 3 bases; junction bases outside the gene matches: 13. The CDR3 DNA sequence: TGCGCCAGCAGCCCCGCCAGGGGGACAAGTATCTACGAGCAGTACTTC. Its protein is CASSPARGTSIYEQYF. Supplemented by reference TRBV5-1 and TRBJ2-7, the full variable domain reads KAGVTQTPRYLIKTRGQQVTLSCSPISGHRSVSWYQQTPGQGLQFLFEYFSETQRNKGNFPGRFSGRQFSNSRSEMNVSTLELGDSALYLCASSPARGTSIYEQYFGPGTRLTVT.

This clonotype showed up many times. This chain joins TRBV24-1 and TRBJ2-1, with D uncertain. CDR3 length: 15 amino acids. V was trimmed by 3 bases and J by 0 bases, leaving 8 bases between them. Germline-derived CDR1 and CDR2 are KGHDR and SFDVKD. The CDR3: CATSDGVSSYNEQFF. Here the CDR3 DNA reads TGTGCCACCAGTGATGGTGTAAGCTCCTACAATGAGCAGTTCTTC.

The DNA of the CDR3 is TGTGCCAGCAGCCGACGGACAGGGGGGACTGAAGCTTTCTTT. As protein: CASSRRTGGTEAFF. V gene TRBV12-3 or TRBV12-4 combines with J gene TRBJ1-1, with 10 positions matching TRBD1. CDR3 length: 14 residues. The junction had 6 bases not matched to a gene; V was cut back by 6 bases and J by 5 bases.

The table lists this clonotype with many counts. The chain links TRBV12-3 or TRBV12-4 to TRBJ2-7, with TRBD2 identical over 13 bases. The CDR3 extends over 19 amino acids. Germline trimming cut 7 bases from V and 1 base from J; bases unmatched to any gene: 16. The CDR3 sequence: CASTFITSGRARGSYEQYF. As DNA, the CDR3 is TGTGCCAGCACCTTCATAACTAGCGGGAGGGCCAGGGGGTCCTACGAGCAGTACTTC.

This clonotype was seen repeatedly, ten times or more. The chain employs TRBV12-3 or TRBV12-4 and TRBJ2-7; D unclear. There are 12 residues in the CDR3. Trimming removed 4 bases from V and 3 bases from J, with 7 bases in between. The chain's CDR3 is CASSWPNYEQYF. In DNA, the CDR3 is TGTGCCAGCAGTTGGCCCAACTACGAGCAGTACTTC.

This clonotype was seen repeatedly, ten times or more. The CDR3 spells CASRLTSSYNEQFF. In DNA form, the CDR3 reads TGTGCCAGCAGACTTACTAGCTCCTACAATGAGCAGTTCTTC. The chain links TRBV12-3 or TRBV12-4 to TRBJ2-1, with a weak D call TRBD2 (5 bases). V lost 6 bases and J lost 0, with 9 bases in between. The CDR3 is 14 amino acids.

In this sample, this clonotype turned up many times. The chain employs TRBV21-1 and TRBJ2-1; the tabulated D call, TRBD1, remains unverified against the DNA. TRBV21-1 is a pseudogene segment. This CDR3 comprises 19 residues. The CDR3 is CASSLTGGNWCSSYNEQFF. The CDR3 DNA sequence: TGTGCCAGCAGCCTGACAGGGGGCAATTGGTGTAGCTCCTACAATGAGCAGTTCTTC.

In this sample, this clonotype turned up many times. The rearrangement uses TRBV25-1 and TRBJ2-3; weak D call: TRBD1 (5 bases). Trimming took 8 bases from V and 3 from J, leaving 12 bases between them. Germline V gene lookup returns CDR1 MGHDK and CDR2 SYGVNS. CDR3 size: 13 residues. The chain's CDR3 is CASLQGGTDTQYF. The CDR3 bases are TGTGCCAGCCTCCAGGGTGGGACAGATACGCAGTATTTT.

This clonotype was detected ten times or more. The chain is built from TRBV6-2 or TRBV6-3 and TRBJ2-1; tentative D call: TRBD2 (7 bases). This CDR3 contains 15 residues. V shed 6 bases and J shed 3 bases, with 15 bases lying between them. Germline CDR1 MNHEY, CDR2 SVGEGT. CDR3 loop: CASRSTGGVYNEQFF. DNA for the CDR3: TGTGCCAGCAGATCGACGGGGGGCGTCTACAATGAGCAGTTCTTC.

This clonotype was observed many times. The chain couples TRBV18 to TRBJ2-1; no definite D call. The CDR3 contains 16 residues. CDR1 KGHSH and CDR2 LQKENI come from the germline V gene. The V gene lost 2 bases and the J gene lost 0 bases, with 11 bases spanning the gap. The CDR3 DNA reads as TGTGCCAGCTCACCATCGCAGACCAGCTCCTACAATGAGCAGTTCTTC. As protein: CASSPSQTSSYNEQFF. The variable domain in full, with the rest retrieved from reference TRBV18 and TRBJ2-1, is NAGVMQNPRHLVRRRGQEARLRCSPMKGHSHVYWYRQLPEEGLKFMVYLQKENIIDESGMPKERFSAEFPKEGPSILRIQQVVRGDSAAYFCASSPSQTSSYNEQFFGPGTRLTVL.

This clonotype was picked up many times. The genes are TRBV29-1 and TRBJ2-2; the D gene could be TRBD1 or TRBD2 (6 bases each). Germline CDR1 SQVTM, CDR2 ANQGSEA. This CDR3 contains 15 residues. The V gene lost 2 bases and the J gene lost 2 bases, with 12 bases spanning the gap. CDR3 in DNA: TGCAGCGTTGAAACACAGGGACTTAACACCGGGGAGCTGTTTTTT. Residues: CSVETQGLNTGELFF.

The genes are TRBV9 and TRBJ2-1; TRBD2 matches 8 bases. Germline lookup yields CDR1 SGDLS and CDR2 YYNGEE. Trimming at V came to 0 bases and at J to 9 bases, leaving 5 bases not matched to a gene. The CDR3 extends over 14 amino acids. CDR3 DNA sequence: TGTGCCAGCAGCGTAGCGGGGGGGGCGGTTGAGCAGTTCTTC. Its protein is CASSVAGGAVEQFF.

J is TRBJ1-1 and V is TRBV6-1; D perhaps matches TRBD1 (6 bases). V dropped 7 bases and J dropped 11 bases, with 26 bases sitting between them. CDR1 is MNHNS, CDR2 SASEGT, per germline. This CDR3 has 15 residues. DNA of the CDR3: TGTGCCAGCACCTCGACGGCGAGGGGGGGACGGGTTGCTTTCTTT. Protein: CASTSTARGGRVAFF.

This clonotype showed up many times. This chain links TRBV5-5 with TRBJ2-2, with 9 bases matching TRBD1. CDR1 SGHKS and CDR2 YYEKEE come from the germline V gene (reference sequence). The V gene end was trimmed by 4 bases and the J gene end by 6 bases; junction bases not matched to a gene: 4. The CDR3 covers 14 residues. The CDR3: CASSNRGQAGELFF. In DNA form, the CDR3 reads TGTGCCAGCAGCAACAGGGGGCAAGCCGGGGAGCTGTTTTTT.